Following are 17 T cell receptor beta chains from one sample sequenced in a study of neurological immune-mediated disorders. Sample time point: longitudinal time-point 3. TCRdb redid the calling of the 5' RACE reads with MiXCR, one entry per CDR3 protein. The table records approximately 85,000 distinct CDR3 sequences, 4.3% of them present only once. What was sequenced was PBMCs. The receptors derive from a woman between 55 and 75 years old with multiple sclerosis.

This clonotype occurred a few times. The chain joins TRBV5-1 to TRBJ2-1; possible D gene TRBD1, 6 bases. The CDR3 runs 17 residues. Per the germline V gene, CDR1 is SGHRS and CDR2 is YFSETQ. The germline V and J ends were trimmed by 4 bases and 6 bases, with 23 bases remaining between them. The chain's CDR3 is CASSIGVPGQVVNEQFF. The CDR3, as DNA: TGCGCCAGCAGCATTGGCGTCCCGGGACAAGTCGTCAATGAGCAGTTCTTC.

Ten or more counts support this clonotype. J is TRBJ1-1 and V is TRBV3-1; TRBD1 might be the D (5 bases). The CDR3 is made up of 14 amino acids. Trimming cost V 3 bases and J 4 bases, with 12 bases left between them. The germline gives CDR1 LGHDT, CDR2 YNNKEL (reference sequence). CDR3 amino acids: CASSHQGTFTEAFF. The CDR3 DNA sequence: TGTGCCAGCAGCCACCAGGGTACGTTCACTGAAGCTTTCTTT. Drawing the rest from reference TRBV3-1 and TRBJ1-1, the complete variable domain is DTAVSQTPKYLVTQMGNDKSIKCEQNLGHDTMYWYKQDSKKFLKIMFSYNNKELIINETVPNRFSPKSPDKAHLNLHINSLELGDSAVYFCASSHQGTFTEAFFGQGTRLTVV.

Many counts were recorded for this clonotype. CDR3 sequence (DNA): TGTGCCAGCAGCCGGGCTAGCGGGGGGCTCCACGAGCAGTACTTC. It yields the protein CASSRASGGLHEQYF. The rearrangement links TRBV3-1 to TRBJ2-7; 11 nucleotides agree with TRBD2. The CDR3 consists of 15 residues. V lost 4 bases and J lost 5; bases outside the gene matches: 7. Germline loops: CDR1 LGHDT, CDR2 YNNKEL (reference sequence).

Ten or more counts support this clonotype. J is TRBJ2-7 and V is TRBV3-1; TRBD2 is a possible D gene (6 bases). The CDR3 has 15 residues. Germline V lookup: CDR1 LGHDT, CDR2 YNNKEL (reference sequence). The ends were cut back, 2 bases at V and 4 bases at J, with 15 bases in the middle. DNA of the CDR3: TGTGCCAGCAGCCAAACCCGGGGGAATCCTTACGAGCAGTACTTC. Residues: CASSQTRGNPYEQYF.

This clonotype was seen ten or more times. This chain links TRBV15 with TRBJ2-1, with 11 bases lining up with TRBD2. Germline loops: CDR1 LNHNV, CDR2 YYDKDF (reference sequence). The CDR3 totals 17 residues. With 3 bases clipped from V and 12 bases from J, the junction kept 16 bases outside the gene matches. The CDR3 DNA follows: TGTGCCACCAGCAGGTCGACTAGCGGGGACGGCAACGGAGGGCAGTTCTTC. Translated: CATSRSTSGDGNGGQFF.

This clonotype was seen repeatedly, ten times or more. CDR3 loop: CASSHLGRNTEAFF. CDR3 sequence (DNA): TGCGCCAGCAGCCACCTAGGGCGGAACACTGAAGCTTTCTTT. The chain carries TRBV5-1 and TRBJ1-1; D remains ambiguous. The CDR3 has 14 residues. The V gene's germline CDR1 is SGHRS and CDR2 YFSETQ. V lost 4 bases and J 1 base, leaving 11 bases between the germline ends. Drawing the rest from reference TRBV5-1 and TRBJ1-1, the complete variable domain is KAGVTQTPRYLIKTRGQQVTLSCSPISGHRSVSWYQQTPGQGLQFLFEYFSETQRNKGNFPGRFSGRQFSNSRSEMNVSTLELGDSALYLCASSHLGRNTEAFFGQGTRLTVV.

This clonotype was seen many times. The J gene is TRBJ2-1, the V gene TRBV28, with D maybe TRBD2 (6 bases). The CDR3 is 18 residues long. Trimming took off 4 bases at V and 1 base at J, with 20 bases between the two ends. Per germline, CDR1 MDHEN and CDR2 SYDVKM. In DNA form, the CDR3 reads TGTGCCAGCAGTTCCCCGATTTTCGGGGGAGGTTCCTACAATGAGCAGTTCTTC. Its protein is CASSSPIFGGGSYNEQFF.

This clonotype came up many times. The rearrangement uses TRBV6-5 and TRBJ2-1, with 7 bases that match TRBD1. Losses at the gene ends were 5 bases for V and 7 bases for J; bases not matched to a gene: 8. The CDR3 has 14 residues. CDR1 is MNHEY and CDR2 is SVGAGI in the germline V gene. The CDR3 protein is CASSPTGVRNEQFF. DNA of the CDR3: TGTGCCAGCAGTCCAACAGGGGTCAGAAATGAGCAGTTCTTC.

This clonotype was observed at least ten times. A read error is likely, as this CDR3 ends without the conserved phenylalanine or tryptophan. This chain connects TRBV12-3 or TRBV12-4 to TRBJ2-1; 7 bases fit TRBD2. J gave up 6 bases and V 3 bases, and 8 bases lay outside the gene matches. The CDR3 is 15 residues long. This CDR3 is CASSLSQGGSNEQFV. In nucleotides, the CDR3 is TGTGCCAGCAGTTTGAGCCAGGGAGGGAGCAATGAGCAGTTCGTC.

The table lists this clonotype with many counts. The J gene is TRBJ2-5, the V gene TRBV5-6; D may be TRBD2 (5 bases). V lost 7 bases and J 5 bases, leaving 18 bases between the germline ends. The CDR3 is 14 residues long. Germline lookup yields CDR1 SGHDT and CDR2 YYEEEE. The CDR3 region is CASRYLGVVETQYF. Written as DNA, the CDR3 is TGTGCCAGCCGCTACCTCGGGGTAGTCGAGACCCAGTACTTC. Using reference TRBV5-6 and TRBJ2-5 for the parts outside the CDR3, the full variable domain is DAGVTQSPTHLIKTRGQQVTLRCSPKSGHDTVSWYQQALGQGPQFIFQYYEEEERQRGNFPDRFSGHQFPNYSSELNVNALLLGDSALYLCASRYLGVVETQYFGPGTRLLVL.

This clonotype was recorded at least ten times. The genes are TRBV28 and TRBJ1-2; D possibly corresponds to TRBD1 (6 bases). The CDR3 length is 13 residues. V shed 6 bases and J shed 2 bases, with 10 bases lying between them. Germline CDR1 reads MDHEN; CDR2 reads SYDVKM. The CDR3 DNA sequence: TGTGCCAGCAGGGAGGACAGAAACTATGGCTACACCTTC. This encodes CASREDRNYGYTF.

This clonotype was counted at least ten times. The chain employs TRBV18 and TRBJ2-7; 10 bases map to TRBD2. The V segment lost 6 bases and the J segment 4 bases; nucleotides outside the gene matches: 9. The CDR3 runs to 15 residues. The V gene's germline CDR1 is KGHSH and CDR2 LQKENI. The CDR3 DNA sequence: TGTGCCAGCTCCCAAATAGGACTAGCGGTTTACGAGCAGTACTTC. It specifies CASSQIGLAVYEQYF.

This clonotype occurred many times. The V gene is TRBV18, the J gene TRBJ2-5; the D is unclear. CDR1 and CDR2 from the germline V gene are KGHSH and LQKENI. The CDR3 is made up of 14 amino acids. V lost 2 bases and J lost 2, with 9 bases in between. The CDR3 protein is CASSPSTAQETQYF. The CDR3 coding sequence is TGTGCCAGCTCACCATCGACTGCTCAAGAGACCCAGTACTTC.

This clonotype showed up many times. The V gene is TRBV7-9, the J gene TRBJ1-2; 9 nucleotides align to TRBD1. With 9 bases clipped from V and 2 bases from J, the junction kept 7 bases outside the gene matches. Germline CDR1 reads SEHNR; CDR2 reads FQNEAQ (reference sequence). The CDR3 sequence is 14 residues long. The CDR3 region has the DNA TGTGCCAGTACCCCCGGGACAGGGAACTATGGCTACACCTTC. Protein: CASTPGTGNYGYTF.

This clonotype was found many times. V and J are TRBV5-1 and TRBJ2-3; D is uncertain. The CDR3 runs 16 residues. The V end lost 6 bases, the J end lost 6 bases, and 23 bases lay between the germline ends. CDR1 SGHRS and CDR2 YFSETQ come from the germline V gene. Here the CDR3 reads CASKSRLTVSVDTQYF. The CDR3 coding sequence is TGCGCCAGCAAAAGTCGACTGACCGTTTCGGTGGATACGCAGTATTTT.

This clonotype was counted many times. In DNA, the CDR3 is TGTGCCAGCAGTTATTTTTCCGGGACCCGCCGACTTGGAAACACCATATATTTT. Its translation is CASSYFSGTRRLGNTIYF. The rearrangement joins TRBV6-5 to TRBJ1-3, with a tentative D call TRBD1 (5 bases). The CDR3 runs to 18 residues. Trimming left V 3 bases short and J 3 bases short, with 21 bases between. The germline gives CDR1 MNHEY, CDR2 SVGAGI.

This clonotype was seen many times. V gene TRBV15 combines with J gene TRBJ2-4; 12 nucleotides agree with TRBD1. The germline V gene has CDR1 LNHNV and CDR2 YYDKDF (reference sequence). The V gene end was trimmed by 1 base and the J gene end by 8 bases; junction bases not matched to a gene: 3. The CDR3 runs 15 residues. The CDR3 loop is CATSRGDRGPDIQYF. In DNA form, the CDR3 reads TGTGCCACCAGCAGAGGGGACAGGGGGCCTGACATTCAGTACTTC.